The entry below gives a single T cell receptor beta chain sequence along with its context. The antigen remains undetermined. The entry originates in a study of early T cells in non-severe SARS-CoV-2 infection. Germline V CDR1 and CDR2: SGHRS, YFSETQ. V lost 4 bases, J lost 10 bases, and 8 bases stayed unmatched. The CDR3 extends over 15 amino acids. Overall study results and limits: In VDJdb matching, anti-spike CD8 responses were favored while private and CD4 specificities went missing.

In the library, individual cDNA molecules carried attached unique molecular identifiers. One entry per CDR3 protein results from TCRdb running MiXCR on the 5' RACE reads. The sample yields about 52,000 distinct CDR3 sequences, 8.2% seen once. The source of this sequence is an adult who was a healthcare worker with PCR-confirmed SARS-CoV-2 infection or an uninfected control (not recorded which). The chain couples TRBV5-1 to TRBJ1-6; 10 nucleotides match TRBD1. Material: whole blood. The CDR3 here is CASSREGQGQSPLHF. In nucleotides, the CDR3 is TGCGCCAGCAGCCGGGAGGGACAGGGGCAATCACCCCTCCACTTT.